This T cell receptor (beta chain) was identified during a study of PD-1 blockade in mismatch repair-deficient tumors (dated by TCRdb to 2017 to 2019). Describing the broader study: The trial enrolled some 90 consecutive patients with some twelve mismatch repair-deficient cancer types between late 2013 and late 2016, all previously treated and progressing. Tumor-associated T cell clones in the peripheral blood of patients responding to PD-1 blockade were tracked using deep sequencing of TCR CDR3 regions.

The table lists this clone with a few counts. Its antigen is currently not known. The sample holds no much larger clone one base away, and base qualities are not on file. What the study reported, not specific to this receptor: Tumor-resident clones, often undetectable in blood before treatment, expanded rapidly after pembrolizumab and then contracted, generally before radiologic responses.

For each enrolled patient, mismatch repair deficiency was established using either polymerase chain reaction or immunohistochemistry. TCR sequencing was performed for a few patients who responded to pembrolizumab therapy. The phase II trial prospectively evaluated PD-1 blockade with pembrolizumab in advanced mismatch repair-deficient cancers, independent of tissue of origin. Peripheral blood T cell samples were collected serially, before PD-1 blockade began and at several time points afterward. Blood sampling time points were reported as weeks after the first dose of pembrolizumab. From cysteine to phenylalanine, the CDR3 is 16 amino acids long. Just the 48-base CDR3 DNA is kept, in frame starting at base 1. The germline V gene gives CDR1 as MGHDK and CDR2 as SYGVNS. The V and J ends are trimmed by 1 base and 1 base, leaving 12 bases between them. Library preparation employed the immunoSEQ multiplex PCR assay. TCRdb re-hosts the immuneACCESS table, in-frame sequences only. Its copies lack some clones; in the studies checked, an unresolved V gene accounts for under half of them, and the cause for the rest is not known. Counted in this sample were about 22,000 clones; roughly four fifths of them appeared once. The biggest ten clones account for roughly 18% of the sample.

Here the chain combines TRBV25-1 and TRBJ2-3; 6 matching bases give a weak D call of TRBD1. Material: peripheral blood, obtained 2 weeks after starting pembrolizumab. The sequence was collected from an adult with mismatch repair-deficient cancer. The DNA is TGTGCCAGCAGTGAATGTTATGGGGGCGGCACAGATACGCAGTATTTT. Its translation is CASSECYGGGTDTQYF.